Sequencing of this T cell receptor beta chain was carried out in a study of blood T cell repertoires in COVID-19. Study-wide context: COVID-19 samples collected from the United States, Italy and Spain covered acute and convalescent phases. Sample material is recorded as cDNA or gDNA derived from T cells, B-cell-depleted T cells, or PBMCs.

The CDR3 is 14 amino acids. Germline CDR1 reads SGDLS; CDR2 reads YYNGEE. V was clipped by 0 bases and J by 4 bases, with 10 bases between them. Produced via immunoSEQ multiplex PCR; TCRdb's table is partial and in-frame only. This table has about 85,000 clones, around 90% appearing once. The sample taken for sequencing was peripheral blood. The source of this sequence is a woman of 80 years or more with acute or convalescent COVID-19. The rearrangement joins TRBV9 to TRBJ1-2, with a possible D match to TRBD1 (6 bases). The chain's CDR3 is CASSVATGTYGYTF. DNA for the CDR3: TGTGCCAGCAGCGTAGCTACAGGGACCTATGGCTACACCTTC.